Listed below are T cell receptor beta chains from one sample, sequenced in a study of blood T cell repertoires in COVID-19. Only in-frame clones appear in the TCRdb table, and some are missing; sequencing was by immunoSEQ multiplex PCR. Among about 410,000 clones listed, roughly 90% were seen once. Sequences were obtained from peripheral blood. These receptors all come from a woman between 25 and 40 years old with active or convalescent COVID-19. Each CDR3 is given with its conserved first and last residue. A D gene is named only where the DNA matches it firmly. The size of a clone is reported for some rows only, either as once, few or many, or as a class for expanded clones.

D	size	V	J	DNA	CDR3
-	-	TRBV7-2	TRBJ2-3	TGTGCCAGCAGCCCGGCACTAGCTGGCACAGATACGCAGTATTTT	CASSPALAGTDTQYF
TRBD1	-	TRBV11-2	TRBJ2-7	TGTGCCAGCAGCTCCGTAGCACAGGGGAAGGGTCGCGAGCAGTACTTC	CASSSVAQGKGREQYF
-	-	TRBV6-1	TRBJ2-3	TGTGCCAGCAGTGAGGTCGGGACTCCCTGGGATACGCAGTATTTT	CASSEVGTPWDTQYF
-	once	TRBV6-5	TRBJ1-1	TGTGCCAGCAGTTACTCGGAAGGGGACACTGAAGCTTTCTTT	CASSYSEGDTEAFF
-	-	TRBV27	TRBJ1-2	TGTGCCAGCAGTCGGCCGGGCAGGGGCTATGGCTACACCTTC	CASSRPGRGYGYTF
-	-	TRBV19	TRBJ1-5	TGTGCCAGTAGTATTGGGGGCAGTATTGGGACGAATAGCAATCAGCCCCAGCATTTT	CASSIGGSIGTNSNQPQHF
TRBD1	-	TRBV27	TRBJ2-7	TGTGCCAGCAGAGGTGAAGGGGGCTTTATCTCCGAGCAGTACTTC	CASRGEGGFISEQYF
TRBD1	few	TRBV19	TRBJ2-7	TGTGCCAGTAGGACGACAGGGCGAAACGAGCAGTACTTC	CASRTTGRNEQYF
-	-	TRBV27	TRBJ2-1	TGTGCCAGCAGTTTATCCGGGGTAGGACCCTACAATGAGCAGTTCTTC	CASSLSGVGPYNEQFF
-	-	TRBV2	TRBJ1-2	TGTGCCAGCAGTGACCCGACAGGTTTTAGGGGCTACACCTTC	CASSDPTGFRGYTF
-	few	TRBV4-1	TRBJ2-7	TGCGCCAGCAGCCAAGACAGGGCTGTTGTGTACGAGCAGTACTTC	CASSQDRAVVYEQYF
-	-	TRBV13	TRBJ2-1	TGTGCCAGCAGCTTAGTGGACTACAGACTTTACAATGAGCAGTTCTTC	CASSLVDYRLYNEQFF
TRBD1	-	TRBV27	TRBJ1-2	TGTGCCAGCAGTTACGGGACAGGGGGCCACTATGGCTACACCTTC	CASSYGTGGHYGYTF
-	-	TRBV5-4	TRBJ1-3	TGTGCCAGCAGCTTGGCTGGAGATCCTGGAAACACCATATATTTT	CASSLAGDPGNTIYF
-	-	TRBV25-1	TRBJ2-2	TGTGCCAGCAGTGACGGGACAACCGACTGGGGGGAGCTGTTTTTT	CASSDGTTDWGELFF
TRBD1	-	TRBV2	TRBJ1-1	TGTGCCAGCAGCCCTTTTACAGGGGTCAACACTGAAGCTTTCTTT	CASSPFTGVNTEAFF
TRBD1	-	TRBV4-1	TRBJ2-4	TGCGCCAGCAGAGCAATAGGGGGCGCCAAAAACATTCAGTACTTC	CASRAIGGAKNIQYF
TRBD2	-	TRBV5-1	TRBJ2-5	TGCGCCAGCAGTTTTGTAGCGGGGGCGAAAGAGACCCAGTACTTC	CASSFVAGAKETQYF
-	once	TRBV7-9	TRBJ1-2	TGTGCCAGCAGCCACGGTGAAGGGGACTATGGCTACACCTTC	CASSHGEGDYGYTF
-	-	TRBV7-6	TRBJ2-2	TGTGCCAGCAGCTTGGGGGCTAGCACGGACACCGGGGAGCTGTTTTTT	CASSLGASTDTGELFF
-	few	TRBV7-6	TRBJ1-5	TGTGCCAGCAGCTTATCCCAGGGTAGCAATCAGCCCCAGCATTTT	CASSLSQGSNQPQHF
-	once	TRBV27	TRBJ2-6	TGTGCCAGCAGTGTGGGAAGGGGGAGAACCCTTGGCGGGGCCAACGTCCTGACTTTC	CASSVGRGRTLGGANVLTF
TRBD1	-	TRBV6-5	TRBJ2-2	TGTGCCAGCAGTATGACAGGGGTGTTGACCGGGGAGCTGTTTTTT	CASSMTGVLTGELFF
TRBD1	-	TRBV14	TRBJ1-3	TGTGCCAGCAGCTTACGGACAGGGGCCTACTCTGGAAACACCATATATTTT	CASSLRTGAYSGNTIYF
-	-	TRBV29-1	TRBJ2-7	TGCAGCTTCGGCGGAACAGGACCCTACGAGCAGTACTTC	CSFGGTGPYEQYF
-	-	TRBV25-1	TRBJ1-6	TGTGCCAGCAGTGCGCTTCGGGATAATTCACCCCTCCACTTT	CASSALRDNSPLHF
TRBD2	-	TRBV4-2	TRBJ2-7	TGTGCCAGCAGCCAAGAGGCTAGCGGGAGGCGGGCCTACGAGCAGTACTTC	CASSQEASGRRAYEQYF
-	-	TRBV10-2	TRBJ2-1	TGCGCCAGCAGTGAGTCTGGAGGGGGGGATGAGCAGTTCTTC	CASSESGGGDEQFF
TRBD2	once	TRBV3-1/TRBV3-2	TRBJ2-5	TGTGCCAGCAGCCTGAGCGGGGGGAAGGAAGAGACCCAGTACTTC	CASSLSGGKEETQYF
TRBD1	-	TRBV19	TRBJ2-2	TGTGCCAGTAGTCCCCCGACAGGGTTGGCCGGGGAGCTGTTTTTT	CASSPPTGLAGELFF
TRBD1	-	TRBV27	TRBJ1-3	TGTGCCAGCGTTTTAACCGACAGGGGGCTTCCACTGAGCTCTGGAAACACCATATATTTT	CASVLTDRGLPLSSGNTIYF
TRBD1	-	TRBV2	TRBJ2-7	TGTGCCAACTCCCCCCGGGACAGCTACGAGCAGTACTTC	CANSPRDSYEQYF
TRBD2	-	TRBV7-9	TRBJ2-7	TGTGCCAGCAGCTCACTACTATTAGCGGGAGCGGGGGAGCAGTACTTC	CASSSLLLAGAGEQYF
-	-	TRBV28	TRBJ2-2	TGTGCCACCGAGGACAGCGTTCCTACCGGGGAGCTGTTTTTT	CATEDSVPTGELFF
TRBD1	-	TRBV27	TRBJ2-5	TGTGCCAGCAGTTTACTACAGGGGGACCAAGAGACCCAGTACTTC	CASSLLQGDQETQYF
-	few	TRBV9	TRBJ1-3	TGTGCCAGCAGCGTCGGAGACAGGCTCTCTGGAAACACCATATATTTT	CASSVGDRLSGNTIYF
TRBD1	-	TRBV4-1	TRBJ1-4	TGCGCCAGCAGCCGGACAGGGTTCGGAACTAATGAAAAACTGTTTTTT	CASSRTGFGTNEKLFF
TRBD2	-	TRBV9	TRBJ2-3	TGTGCCAGCAGCGTAGCTAGCGGGGGAACAGATACGCAGTATTTT	CASSVASGGTDTQYF
TRBD1	-	TRBV4-1	TRBJ1-3	TGCGCCAGCAGCCAACAACGCGGGACAGGGGTTCTTTCCGGAAACACCATATATTTT	CASSQQRGTGVLSGNTIYF
-	-	TRBV11-3	TRBJ2-2	TGTGCCAGCAGCCAAATCGGCAGAGGGTCCGCCGGGGAGCTGTTTTTT	CASSQIGRGSAGELFF
-	-	TRBV10-3	TRBJ1-4	TGTGCCATCCGGGATGCTAATGAAAAACTGTTTTTT	CAIRDANEKLFF
-	few	TRBV3-1/TRBV3-2	TRBJ1-6	TGTGCCAGCAGCCTCAGCGGGGGCGCGGGTTCACCCCTCCACTTT	CASSLSGGAGSPLHF
TRBD1	-	TRBV18	TRBJ2-2	TGTGCCAGCTCACCTAGACAGGGGACGAGCGGGGAGCTGTTTTTT	CASSPRQGTSGELFF
-	once	TRBV3-1/TRBV3-2	TRBJ1-6	TGTGCCAGCAGCCAATTGGCAGTTAATAATTCACCCCTCCACTTT	CASSQLAVNNSPLHF
-	-	TRBV20-1	TRBJ2-7	TGCAGTGCTAGTCGTTTCGTGTCAGGCTACGAGCAGTACTTC	CSASRFVSGYEQYF
-	-	TRBV27	TRBJ1-2	TGTGCCAGCAGTTTATCCGGGGACTATGGCTACACCTTC	CASSLSGDYGYTF
TRBD1	-	TRBV4-1	TRBJ2-7	TGCGCCAGCAGCCAAGATGAGGGGGCCCACGAGCAGTACTTC	CASSQDEGAHEQYF
TRBD2	-	TRBV2	TRBJ2-2	TGTGCCAGTACTAGCGGGGTCAACGGGGAGCTGTTTTTT	CASTSGVNGELFF
TRBD2	-	TRBV3-1/TRBV3-2	TRBJ2-1	TGTGCCAGCAGCCAAGATCAGGGTAGCGGGAGGTGGAATGAGCAGTTCTTC	CASSQDQGSGRWNEQFF
TRBD1	-	TRBV10-3	TRBJ1-2	TGTGCCATCAGTGGGGGGACAGGGTCCTATGGCTACACCTTC	CAISGGTGSYGYTF
-	-	TRBV5-1	TRBJ1-2	TGCGCCAGCAGCCACGGGTACGGCTACACCTTC	CASSHGYGYTF
-	-	TRBV27	TRBJ2-3	TGTGCCAGCAGCCTTTCATGGGCCCCAGATACGCAGTATTTT	CASSLSWAPDTQYF
-	-	TRBV7-9	TRBJ2-1	TGTGCCAGCAGCTTAGCCTTCGGCAATGAGCAGTTCTTC	CASSLAFGNEQFF
TRBD1	-	TRBV5-5	TRBJ2-2	TGTGCCAGCAGCTTAATACAGGGGGCCGCCGGGGAGCTGTTTTTT	CASSLIQGAAGELFF
-	-	TRBV12-3/TRBV12-4	TRBJ1-1	TGTGCCAGCAGCCCTCTCCGGAGCACTGAAGCTTTCTTT	CASSPLRSTEAFF
TRBD1	-	TRBV19	TRBJ2-6	TGTGCCAGTAGTACGACCGGGACAGGAGGATTCTCTGGGGCCAACGTCCTGACTTTC	CASSTTGTGGFSGANVLTF
TRBD2	-	TRBV19	TRBJ2-2	TGTGCCAGTAGCGACCCTAGCGGGAGGGTCACCGGGGAGCTGTTTTTT	CASSDPSGRVTGELFF
-	-	TRBV19	TRBJ2-7	TGTGCCAGTAGTCTAGCAGGGGCCTACGAGCAGTACTTC	CASSLAGAYEQYF